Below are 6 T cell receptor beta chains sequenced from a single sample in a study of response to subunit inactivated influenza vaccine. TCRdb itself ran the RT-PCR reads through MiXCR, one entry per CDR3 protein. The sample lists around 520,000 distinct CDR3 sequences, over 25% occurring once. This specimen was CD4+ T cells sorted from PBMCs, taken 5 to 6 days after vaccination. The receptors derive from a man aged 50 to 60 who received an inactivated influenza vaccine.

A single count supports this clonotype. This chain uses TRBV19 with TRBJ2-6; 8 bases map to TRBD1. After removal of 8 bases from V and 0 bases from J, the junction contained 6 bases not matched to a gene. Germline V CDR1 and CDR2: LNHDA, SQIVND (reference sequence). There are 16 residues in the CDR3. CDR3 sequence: CASGRTGSSGANVLTF. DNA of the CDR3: TGTGCCAGTGGTAGGACAGGGAGCTCTGGGGCCAACGTCCTGACTTTC.

Here the CDR3 DNA reads TGTGCCAGCAGCGCCACAACGCCGGGATATAATTCACCCCTCCACTTT. Its translation is CASSATTPGYNSPLHF. The V call is TRBV7-9, the J call TRBJ1-6, with unresolved D. Per the germline V gene, CDR1 is SEHNR and CDR2 is FQNEAQ (reference sequence). Trimming left V 5 bases short and J 4 bases short, with 15 bases between. The length of the CDR3 is 16 residues.

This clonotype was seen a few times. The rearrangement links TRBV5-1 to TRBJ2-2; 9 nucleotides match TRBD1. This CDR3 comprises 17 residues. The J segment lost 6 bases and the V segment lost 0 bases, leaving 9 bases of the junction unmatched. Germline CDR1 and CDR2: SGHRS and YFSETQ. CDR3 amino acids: CASSLVVTGGAAGELFF. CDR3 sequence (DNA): TGCGCCAGCAGCTTGGTGGTTACAGGGGGCGCCGCCGGGGAGCTGTTTTTT.

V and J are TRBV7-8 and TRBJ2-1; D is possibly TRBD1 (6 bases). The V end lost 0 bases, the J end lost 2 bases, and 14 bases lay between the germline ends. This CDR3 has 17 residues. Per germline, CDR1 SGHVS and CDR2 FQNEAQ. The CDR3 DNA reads TGTGCCAGCAGCTTAGCGGCACAGGGCTTTACCTACAATGAGCAGTTCTTC. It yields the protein CASSLAAQGFTYNEQFF.

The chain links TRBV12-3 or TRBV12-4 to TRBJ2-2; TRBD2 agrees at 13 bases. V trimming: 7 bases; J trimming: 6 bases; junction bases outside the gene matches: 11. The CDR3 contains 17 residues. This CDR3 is CASIRTSGSSWAGELFF. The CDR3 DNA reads TGTGCCAGCATTCGGACTAGCGGGAGTTCCTGGGCCGGGGAGCTGTTTTTT.

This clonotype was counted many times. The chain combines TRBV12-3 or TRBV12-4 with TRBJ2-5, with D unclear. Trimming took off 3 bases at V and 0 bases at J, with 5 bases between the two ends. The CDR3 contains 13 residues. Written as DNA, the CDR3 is TGTGCCAGCAGTTTTGGGAACCAAGAGACCCAGTACTTC. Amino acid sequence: CASSFGNQETQYF.